Following are 12 T cell receptor beta chains from one sample sequenced in a study of blood T cell repertoires in COVID-19. Profiling relied on immunoSEQ multiplex PCR, and the TCRdb table lists in-frame clones only, not all of them. The sample yields 200,000 to 250,000 clones, more than 75% seen once. The specimen sequenced was peripheral blood. Source of these receptors: a woman over 75 with COVID-19, enrolled during active disease.

This clone was detected a few times. This chain connects TRBV6-5 to TRBJ1-1; D is unclear. V lost 6 bases, J lost 2 bases, and 10 bases lay in between. CDR3 length equals 13 residues. The germline V gene encodes CDR1 MNHEY and CDR2 SVGAGI. For the CDR3, the DNA is TGTGCCAGCAGGGAGGGTTTCAACACTGAAGCTTTCTTT. Protein product: CASREGFNTEAFF.

A few counts support this clone. J is TRBJ1-5 and V is TRBV18; no clear D gene. The V and J ends lost 6 bases and 2 bases respectively, with 5 bases between them. Germline CDR1 and CDR2: KGHSH and LQKENI. This CDR3 has 12 amino acids. The DNA for the CDR3 is TGTGCCAGCTCTCAGGGCAATCAGCCCCAGCATTTT. It specifies CASSQGNQPQHF.

Comment on this clone: Different DNA sequences within this sample yield the same CDR3. V is TRBV12-3 or TRBV12-4 and J is TRBJ1-2, with D possibly TRBD1 on 5 matching bases. There are 11 residues in the CDR3. Trimming shortened V by 5 bases and J by 5 bases, and 6 bases separated the two germline ends. This CDR3 reads CASSRQYGYTF. The CDR3 DNA sequence: TGTGCCAGCAGTCGACAGTATGGCTACACCTTC.

The chain is built from TRBV3-1 (or the pseudogene TRBV3-2) and TRBJ1-4; possibly TRBD1 for D (6 bases). The V gene's germline CDR1 is LGHDT and CDR2 YNNKEL (reference sequence). The V end lost 1 base, the J end lost 8 bases, and 11 bases lay between the germline ends. The CDR3 spans 14 residues. The DNA of the CDR3 is TGTGCCAGCAGCCAAGCAGGGGCGTCAGAAAAACTGTTTTTT. Amino acid sequence: CASSQAGASEKLFF.

Remarks on this clone: At one end the junction does not follow the germline gene, possibly because of a read error. The rearrangement joins TRBV28 to TRBJ1-4, with 8 bases lining up with TRBD1. This CDR3 region has 15 residues. Germline CDR1 reads MDHEN; CDR2 reads SYDVKM. The CDR3, as DNA: TGTGCCAGCAGTTTTACCCGACAGGGGTGGGTTGGGGTGCAATTT. Residues: CASSFTRQGWVGVQF.

J is TRBJ1-2 and V is TRBV7-2; TRBD1 matches at 8 bases. The CDR3 runs to 13 residues. J gave up 7 bases and V 2 bases, and 3 bases lay outside the gene matches. Germline CDR1 SGHTA, CDR2 FQGNSA. CDR3 in amino acids: CASSLQGAIGYTF. CDR3 bases: TGTGCCAGCAGCTTACAGGGGGCAATTGGCTACACCTTC.

This chain links TRBV28 with TRBJ1-5; tentatively, D is TRBD1 (5 bases). The germline CDR1 and CDR2 sequences are MDHEN and SYDVKM. The CDR3 covers 19 residues. Trimming cost V 4 bases and J 0 bases, with 22 bases left between them. CDR3 residues: CASSSYKVGRGYSNQPQHF. The CDR3, as DNA: TGTGCCAGCAGTTCTTACAAGGTGGGGAGGGGTTATAGCAATCAGCCCCAGCATTTT. Looking up the rest from reference TRBV28 and TRBJ1-5 gives the full variable domain: DVKVTQSSRYLVKRTGEKVFLECVQDMDHENMFWYRQDPGLGLRLIYFSYDVKMKEKGDIPEGYSVSREKKERFSLILESASTNQTSMYLCASSSYKVGRGYSNQPQHFGDGTRLSIL.

The rearrangement uses TRBV30 and TRBJ1-2; no definite D call. Trimming took off 2 bases at V and 0 bases at J, with 7 bases between the two ends. This CDR3 is 13 amino acids long. Germline CDR1 and CDR2: GTSNPN and SVGIG (reference sequence). The CDR3 region is CAWSQVSNYGYTF. The CDR3, as DNA: TGTGCCTGGAGTCAGGTATCTAACTATGGCTACACCTTC.

V usage is TRBV11-2 and J usage is TRBJ1-1; possible D gene TRBD1, 6 bases. Per the germline V gene, CDR1 is SGHAT and CDR2 is FQNNGV. The CDR3 has 15 residues. The V gene lost 5 bases and the J gene lost 0 bases, with 13 bases spanning the gap. Written as DNA, the CDR3 is TGTGCCAGCAGCCTGACAGGACTTATGAACACTGAAGCTTTCTTT. Its translation: CASSLTGLMNTEAFF.

The rearrangement joins TRBV6-6 to TRBJ2-1; 9 bases are shared with TRBD2. CDR1 is MNHNY, CDR2 SVGAGI, per germline (reference sequence). Losses at the gene ends were 6 bases for V and 15 bases for J; bases not matched to a gene: 9. The CDR3 is made up of 12 amino acids. In nucleotides, the CDR3 is TGTGCCAGCAGCCCCTCACAAGCGGGAGGGTTCTTC. Protein sequence: CASSPSQAGGFF.

This clone was recorded once. V usage is TRBV29-1 and J usage is TRBJ1-1; D remains ambiguous. The CDR3 runs 16 residues. The germline V gene encodes CDR1 SQVTM and CDR2 ANQGSEA. Trimming left V 3 bases short and J 2 bases short, with 19 bases between. CDR3 region: CSVEDPRGNLNTEAFF. The CDR3 coding sequence is TGCAGCGTTGAGGACCCTCGGGGAAATCTAAACACTGAAGCTTTCTTT.

This clone appeared once. The chain carries TRBV2 and TRBJ1-2; no firm D call. V lost 1 base and J 4 bases, leaving 7 bases between the germline ends. The germline V gene encodes CDR1 SNHLY and CDR2 FYNNEI. The CDR3 spans 13 residues. CDR3 residues: CASSEVRRYGYTF. The CDR3 nucleotides are TGTGCCAGCAGTGAAGTGCGGCGCTATGGCTACACCTTC.